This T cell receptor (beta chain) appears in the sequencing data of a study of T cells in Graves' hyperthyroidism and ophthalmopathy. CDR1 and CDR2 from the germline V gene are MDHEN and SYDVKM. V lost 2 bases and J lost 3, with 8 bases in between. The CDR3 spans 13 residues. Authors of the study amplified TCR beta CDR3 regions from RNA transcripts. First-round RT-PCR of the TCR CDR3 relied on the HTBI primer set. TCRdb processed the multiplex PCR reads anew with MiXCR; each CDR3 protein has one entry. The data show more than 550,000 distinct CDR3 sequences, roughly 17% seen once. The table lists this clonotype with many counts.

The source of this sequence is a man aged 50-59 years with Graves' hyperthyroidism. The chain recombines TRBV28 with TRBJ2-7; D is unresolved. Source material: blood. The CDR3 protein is CASSLGLYYEQYF. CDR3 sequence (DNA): TGTGCCAGCAGTTTAGGTCTTTACTACGAGCAGTACTTC.